This entry lists 18 T cell receptor beta chains sequenced from one sample in a study of regulatory T cells in long-lasting Graves disease. Through Arm-PCR of CDR3 regions and iRepertoire HTBI primers, TCR beta libraries were built. TCRdb processed the multiplex PCR reads anew with MiXCR; each CDR3 protein has one entry. This table holds 400,000 to 500,000 distinct CDR3 sequences, 14% found once. The sample's time point: newly diagnosed GD, antithyroid drugs for less than 3 months. From PBMCs, RNA was extracted and then used to make the TCR library. A further study also used this sample, focusing on T cells in Graves' hyperthyroidism and ophthalmopathy.

Sequences were derived from peripheral blood mononuclear cells (PBMCs), sampled at new diagnosis, from a patient treated with antithyroid drugs. These receptor sequences come from a woman in her forties or fifties with Graves disease.

The sample holds a few counts of this clonotype. The CDR3 nucleotides read TGCGCCAGCAGCTTAGACAGTTTCACGAACACCGGGGAGCTGTTTTTT. This sequence encodes CASSLDSFTNTGELFF. The chain links TRBV5-1 to TRBJ2-2; tentative D call: TRBD1 (5 bases). Germline V gives CDR1 SGHRS, CDR2 YFSETQ. This CDR3 is 16 amino acids long. V shed 2 bases and J shed 0 bases, with 11 bases lying between them.

This clonotype was recorded many times. The V call is TRBV18, the J call TRBJ2-1, with D unresolved. The J call may be wrong; the DNA end is better matched by TRBJ2-5. Germline V gene data show CDR1 as KGHSH and CDR2 as LQKENI. This CDR3 has 14 amino acids. CDR3 loop: CASSRNSLRETQYF. The DNA of the CDR3 is TGTGCCAGCTCACGAAACAGTCTCCGGGAGACCCAGTACTTC.

This clonotype was counted a few times. This chain links TRBV18 with TRBJ1-1; D not certain. The germline V gene encodes CDR1 KGHSH and CDR2 LQKENI. CDR3 length: 14 amino acids. The V and J ends lost 4 bases and 6 bases respectively, with 15 bases between them. CDR3 DNA: TGTGCCAGCTCACTTTCATTTGGCGGGGCTGAAGCTTTCTTT. Its translation is CASSLSFGGAEAFF.

This clonotype showed up many times. V usage is TRBV28 and J usage is TRBJ2-4; 9 positions match TRBD1. CDR1 and CDR2 (germline): MDHEN, SYDVKM. Trimming cost V 6 bases and J 6 bases; bases outside gene matches: 6. The CDR3 covers 14 residues. In DNA, the CDR3 is TGTGCCAGCAGCCAACAGGGGGCGGGAAACATTCAGTACTTC. Residues: CASSQQGAGNIQYF.

This clonotype was recorded many times. The CDR3 loop reads CASSFEQGFEQFF. CDR3 DNA sequence: TGTGCCAGCAGCTTTGAACAGGGGTTTGAGCAGTTCTTC. The V call is TRBV7-2, the J call TRBJ2-1; TRBD1 agrees at 7 bases. The CDR3 length is 13 residues. CDR1 SGHTA and CDR2 FQGNSA come from the germline V gene. The V and J ends lost 3 bases and 9 bases, in that order; junction bases with no gene match: 5.

This clonotype was seen at least ten times. The chain employs TRBV29-1 and TRBJ1-1; D possibly corresponds to TRBD1 (6 bases). V lost 7 bases, J lost 0 bases, and 12 bases lay in between. CDR3 length: 13 residues. CDR1 and CDR2 (germline): SQVTM, ANQGSEA. The CDR3 nucleotides read TGCAGCGCCCCGGGACAATTGAACACTGAAGCTTTCTTT. This gives the protein CSAPGQLNTEAFF.

This clonotype was detected a few times. The chain carries TRBV27 and TRBJ2-7, with D uncertain. The CDR3 totals 15 residues. The germline V and J ends were trimmed by 6 bases and 0 bases, with 15 bases remaining between them. The germline CDR1 and CDR2 sequences are MNHEY and SMNVEV (reference sequence). CDR3 coding DNA: TGTGCCAGCAGACGTTCGCTTGGGGACTCCTACGAGCAGTACTTC. Its protein product is CASRRSLGDSYEQYF.

This chain connects TRBV29-1 to TRBJ2-1; 8 positions agree with TRBD2. Germline V gives CDR1 SQVTM, CDR2 ANQGSEA. V lost 6 bases and J lost 6; bases outside the gene matches: 13. This CDR3 is 15 amino acids long. DNA of the CDR3: TGCAGCGTCCAAAAGCCGGGACTAGGCCCCAATGAGCAGTTCTTC. It yields the protein CSVQKPGLGPNEQFF.

This rearrangement joins TRBV4-1 to TRBJ2-5; 7 nucleotides match TRBD2. The length of the CDR3 is 17 residues. The V gene's germline CDR1 is MGHRA and CDR2 YSYEKL. V trimming: 5 bases; J trimming: 1 base; junction bases outside the gene matches: 13. The CDR3 region is CASSSLPFGRTQETQYF. The CDR3, as DNA: TGCGCCAGCAGCTCCCTCCCCTTCGGGAGGACCCAAGAGACCCAGTACTTC.

This clonotype was detected ten times or more. This chain uses TRBV30 with TRBJ1-5; a possible D gene is TRBD1 (6 bases). The germline V and J ends were trimmed by 0 bases and 7 bases, with 10 bases remaining between them. CDR3 size: 13 residues. In germline, CDR1 is GTSNPN, CDR2 SVGIG (reference sequence). The CDR3 nucleotides are TGTGCCTGGAGTGTACAGGGAGGCCAGCCCCAGCATTTT. As protein: CAWSVQGGQPQHF.

This clonotype was detected a few times. As DNA, the CDR3 is TGCGCCAGCAGCCCCACCGGACAGGGGGGACGCAATCAGCCCCAGCATTTT. Amino acids: CASSPTGQGGRNQPQHF. The rearrangement uses TRBV4-1 and TRBJ1-5, with 10 bases matching TRBD1. The CDR3 is 17 residues long. The germline V gene encodes CDR1 MGHRA and CDR2 YSYEKL. V shed 4 bases and J 2 bases; nucleotides not matched to a gene: 8.

The genes are TRBV20-1 and TRBJ2-3, with 7 bases matching TRBD2. There are 14 residues in the CDR3. With 1 base clipped from V and 14 bases from J, the junction kept 15 bases outside the gene matches. Germline V lookup: CDR1 DFQATT, CDR2 SNEGSKA (reference sequence). The CDR3 protein is CSARGARETINVYF. The CDR3 nucleotides are TGCAGTGCTAGAGGTGCGCGGGAGACCATCAATGTGTATTTT.

This clonotype was counted ten times or more. The V and J genes are TRBV2 and TRBJ2-5, with 9 bases that match TRBD1. Trimming took 0 bases from V and 0 from J; bases not matched to a gene: 5. This CDR3 region has 17 residues. The germline CDR1 and CDR2 sequences are SNHLY and FYNNEI. For the CDR3, the DNA is TGTGCCAGCAGTGAAGCGGACAGGGGAACGTACCAAGAGACCCAGTACTTC. Translation: CASSEADRGTYQETQYF.

This clonotype turned up a few times. The V call is TRBV5-1, the J call TRBJ2-1; 11 bases align to TRBD2. CDR1 is SGHRS, CDR2 YFSETQ, per germline. The junction had 18 bases not matched to a gene; V was cut back by 6 bases and J by 7 bases. The CDR3 is 18 residues long. The CDR3 nucleotides are TGCGCCAGCACCACCGTTAGGTTAGGTACTAGCGGGAGTAATGAGCAGTTCTTC. It codes for CASTTVRLGTSGSNEQFF.

The chain has TRBV6-2 or TRBV6-3 and TRBJ2-1; TRBD1 or TRBD2 may be the D gene (6 bases each). Germline V lookup: CDR1 MNHEY, CDR2 SVGEGT. Trimming took off 0 bases at V and 6 bases at J, with 12 bases between the two ends. The CDR3 is 15 residues long. CDR3 residues: CASSYSGGNTNEQFF. CDR3 bases: TGTGCCAGCAGTTACTCGGGGGGCAATACCAATGAGCAGTTCTTC.

Many counts were recorded for this clonotype. This sequence joins TRBV7-3 and TRBJ2-3, with 9 bases identical to TRBD2. J lost 6 bases, V lost 1 base, and 5 bases had no gene match. The CDR3 contains 15 residues. The germline V gene encodes CDR1 SGHTA and CDR2 FQGTGA. The CDR3 DNA reads as TGTGCCAGCAGCTTAAGCGGGAGGGATAGGGATACGCAGTATTTT. Protein: CASSLSGRDRDTQYF. Full variable domain (outside the CDR3, taken from reference TRBV7-3 and TRBJ2-3): GAGVSQTPSNKVTEKGKYVELRCDPISGHTALYWYRQSLGQGPEFLIYFQGTGAADDSGLPNDRFFAVRPEGSVSTLKIQRTERGDSAVYLCASSLSGRDRDTQYFGPGTRLTVL.

Many counts were recorded for this clonotype. The V and J genes are TRBV28 and TRBJ1-3; D is possibly TRBD1 (5 bases). This CDR3 has 14 residues. Per the germline V gene, CDR1 is MDHEN and CDR2 is SYDVKM. The V end was cut by 4 bases, the J end by 1 base, with 8 bases between. For the CDR3, the DNA is TGTGCCAGCAGTTCCGGACAATCTGGAAACACCATATATTTT. Protein product: CASSSGQSGNTIYF.

As regards this clonotype: Possible read error: a much larger clone is one base away. The V and J genes are TRBV11-3 and TRBJ1-5, with D uncertain. Germline loops: CDR1 SGHNT, CDR2 YENEEA. V was pared by 5 bases and J by 0 bases, with 14 bases between. The CDR3 spans 16 residues. CDR3 nucleotides: TGTGCCAGCAGCCGCAGGAGAATCCTTAGCAATCAGCCCCAGCATTTT. Amino acid sequence: CASSRRRILSNQPQHF. Together with reference TRBV11-3 and TRBJ1-5, the CDR3 gives the full variable domain: EAGVVQSPRYKIIEKKQPVAFWCNPISGHNTLYWYLQNLGQGPELLIRYENEEAVDDSQLPKDRFSAERLKGVDSTLKIQPAELGDSAVYLCASSRRRILSNQPQHFGDGTRLSIL.